This T cell receptor (beta chain) comes out of a study of T cells in pancreatic ductal adenocarcinoma. Study-wide points: No significant tumor-blood clonality difference; means were about 0.1 and 0.065.

CDR1 and CDR2 (germline): ENHRY, SYGVKD. Trimming took off 8 bases at V and 0 bases at J, with 7 bases between the two ends. The CDR3 extends over 13 amino acids. A remark on this clone: Antigen unknown.

Sequencing was performed with immunoSEQ multiplex PCR; in TCRdb, only in-frame clones are kept and a portion is missing. The table shows 4,500 to 6,000 clones, with around 80% occurring only once. Selected pancreatic ductal adenocarcinoma patients had undergone surgery without neoadjuvant therapy. Material: pancreatic tumor tissue. The gene calls are TRBV10-3 and TRBJ1-4; the D gene is possibly TRBD1 (6 bases). The TCR sequence derives from a human donor with pancreatic ductal adenocarcinoma. The donor label of this sample is uncertain. The CDR3 loop reads CAIGGATNEKLFF. The CDR3 region has the DNA TGTGCCATCGGGGGCGCAACTAATGAAAAACTGTTTTTT.